One and the same sample provided the 32 T cell receptor beta chains below, sequenced in a study of cytomegalovirus exposure and HLA in healthy donors. With 60 Vbeta and 13 Jbeta primers, the PCR was carried out. The protocol was immunoSEQ multiplex PCR, while the TCRdb copy is restricted to in-frame clones and leaves out a portion. The sample shows some 120,000 clones, roughly four fifths of them seen only once. Sequenced input: PBMCs. These receptors were obtained from a woman aged 50 to 60 in good health and CMV-seropositive.

This chain connects TRBV10-1 to TRBJ1-2, with 8 bases identical to TRBD1. The CDR3 covers 15 residues. The germline gives CDR1 WNHNN, CDR2 SYGVQD (reference sequence). V lost 3 bases, J lost 10 bases, and 13 bases stayed unmatched. The CDR3 sequence: CASSDPGTGAFDYTF. The CDR3 DNA is TGCGCCAGCAGTGATCCCGGGACAGGTGCCTTTGACTACACCTTC.

The CDR3: CASRLADNADTQYF. The CDR3 nucleotides read TGTGCCAGCAGGCTAGCTGATAATGCAGATACGCAGTATTTT. The genes are TRBV6-5 and TRBJ2-3; perhaps TRBD2 as D (5 bases). The CDR3 totals 14 residues. V was shortened by 6 bases and J by 4 bases, with 14 bases between the two germline ends. CDR1 and CDR2 from the germline V gene are MNHEY and SVGAGI.

The V call is TRBV14, the J call TRBJ2-7; D ambiguous. Trimming pared 5 bases from V and 3 bases from J, leaving 5 bases between. The CDR3 covers 11 residues. The germline V gene has CDR1 SGHDN and CDR2 FVKESK. In DNA form, the CDR3 reads TGTGCCAGCAGCATAGTCTACGAGCAGTACTTC. This codes for CASSIVYEQYF.

This sequence joins TRBV13 and TRBJ2-5; unclear D gene. This CDR3 spans 15 amino acids. Germline V gene lookup returns CDR1 PRHDT and CDR2 FYEKMQ (reference sequence). Trimming shortened V by 5 bases and J by 3 bases, and 16 bases separated the two germline ends. The CDR3 loop is CASSLRRQDKETQYF. The CDR3 DNA follows: TGTGCCAGCAGCCTACGAAGACAAGATAAAGAGACCCAGTACTTC.

The genes are TRBV27 and TRBJ2-2; 7 nucleotides match TRBD2. Germline-derived CDR1 and CDR2 are MNHEY and SMNVEV (reference sequence). J gave up 5 bases and V 5 bases, and 14 bases lay outside the gene matches. The CDR3 is made up of 17 amino acids. The CDR3 nucleotides are TGTGCCAGCAGTCTATGGGCCCTAGCGGATAAGACCGGGGAGCTGTTTTTT. Its translation: CASSLWALADKTGELFF.

The rearrangement joins TRBV19 to TRBJ1-2, with D uncertain. CDR1 LNHDA and CDR2 SQIVND come from the germline V gene (reference sequence). This CDR3 has 12 residues. V lost 5 bases, J lost 4 bases, and 8 bases lay in between. The CDR3 reads CASSAGIYGYTF. In DNA form, the CDR3 reads TGTGCCAGTAGTGCCGGGATCTATGGCTACACCTTC.

Here the CDR3 reads CASSPGLAGGLGQETQYF. The CDR3 region has the DNA TGTGCCAGCAGCCCTGGACTAGCGGGGGGGCTGGGACAAGAGACCCAGTACTTC. The chain links TRBV27 to TRBJ2-5, with TRBD2 identical over 15 bases. CDR1 and CDR2 (germline): MNHEY, SMNVEV (reference sequence). V was clipped by 6 bases and J by 2 bases; unmatched bases: 10. The CDR3 has 18 amino acids.

The chain carries TRBV10-3 and TRBJ1-1, with TRBD1 as a possible D gene (6 bases). Germline V lookup: CDR1 ENHRY, CDR2 SYGVKD. V shed 8 bases and J shed 1 base, with 11 bases lying between them. This CDR3 contains 13 residues. This chain's CDR3 is CAILPQGNTEAFF. CDR3 DNA: TGTGCCATCTTACCACAGGGGAACACTGAAGCTTTCTTT.

Of note for this clone: The junction departs from germline at one end; a sequencing error may be responsible. V and J are TRBV7-9 and TRBJ2-7; 9 bases map to TRBD1. CDR1 is SEHNR and CDR2 is FQNEAQ in the germline V gene (reference sequence). The CDR3 length is 15 residues. CDR3 sequence (DNA): TGTTCCAGCAGCTTCCCCGGACAGGGGAGCTATGAGCAGTACTTC. The encoded protein is CSSSFPGQGSYEQYF.

The V gene is TRBV5-5, the J gene TRBJ2-7; 8 bases match TRBD1. Germline V gives CDR1 SGHKS, CDR2 YYEKEE (reference sequence). With 4 bases clipped from V and 4 bases from J, the junction kept 7 bases outside the gene matches. This CDR3 has 14 residues. The CDR3 coding sequence is TGTGCCAGCAGCCAAGGACAGGGCTATTACGAGCAGTACTTC. It yields the protein CASSQGQGYYEQYF.

The chain has TRBV30 and TRBJ2-1; D not resolved. There are 12 residues in the CDR3. Germline V lookup: CDR1 GTSNPN, CDR2 SVGIG (reference sequence). V was cut by 0 bases and J by 10 bases, with 10 bases left in between. CDR3 sequence: CAWSVSRAEQFF. CDR3 in DNA: TGTGCCTGGAGTGTAAGTCGAGCGGAGCAGTTCTTC.

This clone was detected a few times. The V and J genes are TRBV7-2 and TRBJ2-2, with no clear D. Germline CDR1 is SGHTA and CDR2 is FQGNSA. V dropped 5 bases and J dropped 3 bases, with 7 bases sitting between them. CDR3 length equals 13 residues. In DNA form, the CDR3 reads TGTGCCAGCAGCCCCCGGGACACCGGGGAGCTGTTTTTT. Protein sequence: CASSPRDTGELFF.

The chain recombines TRBV5-4 with TRBJ2-4; 9 bases match TRBD1. The junction had 2 bases not matched to a gene; V was cut back by 3 bases and J by 4 bases. CDR1 and CDR2 (germline): SGHNT, YYREEE (reference sequence). The CDR3 sequence is 14 residues long. The CDR3 sequence is CASSSGTGKNIQYF. CDR3 DNA: TGTGCCAGCAGCTCGGGGACAGGGAAAAACATTCAGTACTTC.

The chain links TRBV6-5 to TRBJ1-6; TRBD1 matches 8 bases. Germline V CDR1 and CDR2: MNHEY, SVGAGI. Trimming cost V 6 bases and J 8 bases; bases outside gene matches: 9. CDR3 length: 15 amino acids. In nucleotides, the CDR3 is TGTGCCAGCAGAACAGGGGGTACGGGATATTCACCCCTCCACTTT. Translation: CASRTGGTGYSPLHF.

This chain joins TRBV5-6 and TRBJ2-5, with D unresolved. This CDR3 spans 12 amino acids. The V end was cut by 5 bases, the J end by 5 bases, with 10 bases between. The germline V gene has CDR1 SGHDT and CDR2 YYEEEE. CDR3 residues: CASRRLVETQYF. CDR3 sequence (DNA): TGTGCCAGCAGGCGCCTGGTTGAGACCCAGTACTTC.

The V and J genes are TRBV4-1 and TRBJ2-3, with 7 bases fitting TRBD1. CDR1 and CDR2 (germline): MGHRA, YSYEKL. The CDR3 consists of 18 residues. The ends lost 0 bases at V and 2 bases at J; junction bases unmatched: 11. The CDR3 sequence is CASSQDVIRDSYTDTQYF. The DNA of the CDR3 is TGCGCCAGCAGCCAAGATGTTATTAGGGACAGCTACACAGATACGCAGTATTTT.

The chain links TRBV7-5 to TRBJ2-5; the listed D gene, TRBD1, was not tested against the DNA. TRBV7-5 is noted as a pseudogene. The CDR3 spans 14 residues. CDR3 nucleotide sequence: TGTGTCAGAAGCTTAAAGGACAGGGCAGAGACCCAGTACTTC. It encodes CVRSLKDRAETQYF.

The genes are TRBV6-6 and TRBJ1-5; 8 bases agree with TRBD1. The CDR3 consists of 16 residues. V gave up 0 bases and J gave up 6 bases; unmatched junction bases: 7. CDR1 is MNHNY and CDR2 is SVGAGI in the germline V gene (reference sequence). The CDR3 DNA sequence: TGTGCCAGCAGTTACTCGAATGACAGGGGCGGTCAGCCCCAGCATTTT. Its translation: CASSYSNDRGGQPQHF.

The V and J genes are TRBV4-1 and TRBJ1-2; 7 bases agree with TRBD1. The V gene's germline CDR1 is MGHRA and CDR2 YSYEKL. The CDR3 has 15 residues. V lost 1 base and J lost 6; bases outside the gene matches: 8. CDR3 sequence: CASSQGSSGTDGYTF. The CDR3 region has the DNA TGCGCCAGCAGCCAAGGGTCGTCCGGGACAGATGGCTACACCTTC.

V is TRBV12-5 and J is TRBJ2-1; 10 positions agree with TRBD1. The V gene's germline CDR1 is LGHNT and CDR2 FRNRAP. The V segment lost 3 bases and the J segment 6 bases; nucleotides outside the gene matches: 14. This CDR3 has 18 residues. The CDR3 spells CASGFRVPGTGDLNEQFF. The CDR3 bases are TGTGCTAGTGGTTTCCGGGTTCCCGGGACAGGGGATCTCAATGAGCAGTTCTTC. Variable domain in full (rest from reference TRBV12-5 and TRBJ2-1): DARVTQTPRHKVTEMGQEVTMRCQPILGHNTVFWYRQTMMQGLELLAYFRNRAPLDDSGMPKDRFSAEMPDATLATLKIQPSEPRDSAVYFCASGFRVPGTGDLNEQFFGPGTRLTVL.

Only one count was recorded for this clone. This rearrangement joins TRBV15 to TRBJ2-1; the D gene is possibly TRBD1 (6 bases). The germline V gene has CDR1 LNHNV and CDR2 YYDKDF (reference sequence). V was shortened by 3 bases and J by 6 bases, with 15 bases between the two germline ends. The CDR3 is 15 residues long. The CDR3 loop reads CATSSDLQGGNEQFF. The CDR3 DNA reads as TGTGCCACCAGCAGCGACCTCCAAGGGGGCAATGAGCAGTTCTTC.

The chain carries TRBV2 and TRBJ2-2; 14 bases line up with TRBD2. V dropped 7 bases and J dropped 5; count of bases not matched to a gene: 12. From germline, CDR1 is SNHLY and CDR2 FYNNEI. The CDR3 length is 18 residues. The CDR3 sequence: CASNGLAGGTSDTGELFF. The CDR3 bases are TGTGCCAGCAATGGACTAGCGGGGGGCACATCGGATACCGGGGAGCTGTTTTTT.

The J gene is TRBJ2-7, the V gene TRBV29-1; 8 positions agree with TRBD2. Germline V gene data show CDR1 as SQVTM and CDR2 as ANQGSEA. Unmatched junction bases numbered 9, after V lost 6 bases and J lost 2 bases. CDR3 length equals 14 residues. CDR3 sequence: CSVAGRGATYEQYF. For the CDR3, the DNA is TGCAGCGTGGCAGGGCGGGGGGCCACCTACGAGCAGTACTTC.

This clone has more than one count but fewer than ten. The chain links TRBV11-2 to TRBJ2-3, with D possibly TRBD1 on 5 matching bases. Deletions cut 3 bases from V and 3 bases from J, with 10 bases between. The CDR3 is 14 amino acids. Germline V gives CDR1 SGHAT, CDR2 FQNNGV. CDR3 region: CASSLDMLTDTQYF. The CDR3 DNA is TGTGCCAGCAGCTTGGACATGTTGACAGATACGCAGTATTTT.

V is TRBV4-2 and J is TRBJ2-7, with TRBD1 as a possible D gene (6 bases). The CDR3 length is 15 residues. The germline V gene has CDR1 LGHNA and CDR2 YNFKEQ. V lost 1 base and J lost 0, with 10 bases in between. The CDR3 DNA reads TGTGCCAGCAGCCAAGCGAGGGACAACTCCTACGAGCAGTACTTC. Protein product: CASSQARDNSYEQYF.

There are a few counts of this clone. The rearrangement uses TRBV5-1 and TRBJ2-7; TRBD1 aligns across 7 bases. The CDR3 runs 14 residues. Losses at the gene ends were 0 bases for V and 5 bases for J; bases not matched to a gene: 5. The germline CDR1 and CDR2 sequences are SGHRS and YFSETQ. The CDR3 loop reads CASSLGDRGNEQYF. DNA of the CDR3: TGCGCCAGCAGCTTGGGGGACAGAGGAAACGAGCAGTACTTC.

The chain couples TRBV19 to TRBJ2-5; 7 bases match TRBD2. This CDR3 is 17 amino acids long. Per germline, CDR1 LNHDA and CDR2 SQIVND (reference sequence). Trimming took 6 bases from V and 2 from J; bases not matched to a gene: 15. Here the CDR3 DNA reads TGTGCCAGTAGAGGCCCGGGCCTACAGCGGGGTCAAGAGACCCAGTACTTC. Protein: CASRGPGLQRGQETQYF. The variable domain in full, completed from reference TRBV19 and TRBJ2-5, reads DGGITQSPKYLFRKEGQNVTLSCEQNLNHDAMYWYRQDPGQGLRLIYYSQIVNDFQKGDIAEGYSVSREKKESFPLTVTSAQKNPTAFYLCASRGPGLQRGQETQYFGPGTRLLVL.

The V and J genes are TRBV7-3 and TRBJ2-1, with TRBD2 identical over 7 bases. This CDR3 spans 12 amino acids. V was pared by 8 bases and J by 13 bases, with 11 bases of the junction left unmatched. Germline CDR1 and CDR2: SGHTA and FQGTGA. DNA for the CDR3: TGTGCCAGCGGGGGAGGCGCGGGGGAACAGTTCTTC. Encoded protein: CASGGGAGEQFF.

The chain combines TRBV5-4 with TRBJ2-3; 8 bases line up with TRBD2. The CDR3 runs 19 residues. V trimming: 4 bases; J trimming: 1 base; junction bases outside the gene matches: 17. Germline lookup yields CDR1 SGHNT and CDR2 YYREEE (reference sequence). The chain's CDR3 is CASSRLGEIAGSRTDTQYF. The DNA of the CDR3 is TGTGCCAGCAGCCGCCTTGGGGAAATAGCGGGGAGTCGCACAGATACGCAGTATTTT. The complete variable domain, with remaining parts taken from reference TRBV5-4 and TRBJ2-3, reads ETGVTQSPTHLIKTRGQQVTLRCSSQSGHNTVSWYQQALGQGPQFIFQYYREEENGRGNFPPRFSGLQFPNYSSELNVNALELDDSALYLCASSRLGEIAGSRTDTQYFGPGTRLTVL.

The rearrangement uses TRBV11-2 and TRBJ2-1, with TRBD2 identical over 14 bases. Trimming cost V 4 bases and J 6 bases; bases outside gene matches: 2. The germline V gene encodes CDR1 SGHAT and CDR2 FQNNGV. This CDR3 region has 15 residues. The CDR3 sequence is CASSSTSGGANEQFF. Written as DNA, the CDR3 is TGTGCCAGCAGCTCGACTAGCGGGGGGGCCAATGAGCAGTTCTTC. The variable domain in full, with the rest retrieved from reference TRBV11-2 and TRBJ2-1, is EAGVAQSPRYKIIEKRQSVAFWCNPISGHATLYWYQQILGQGPKLLIQFQNNGVVDDSQLPKDRFSAERLKGVDSTLKIQPAKLEDSAVYLCASSSTSGGANEQFFGPGTRLTVL.

The chain combines TRBV30 with TRBJ2-7; 7 positions match TRBD2. V lost 0 bases, J lost 2 bases, and 4 bases stayed unmatched. Germline CDR1 reads GTSNPN; CDR2 reads SVGIG (reference sequence). The CDR3 spans 14 residues. CDR3 amino acids: CAWSVGLQTYEQYF. The CDR3, as DNA: TGTGCCTGGAGTGTGGGACTACAGACCTACGAGCAGTACTTC.

V gene TRBV19 combines with J gene TRBJ1-5, with D tentatively TRBD1 (6 bases). CDR3 length: 14 residues. CDR1 LNHDA and CDR2 SQIVND come from the germline V gene (reference sequence). V was trimmed by 8 bases and J by 4 bases, leaving 15 bases between them. The DNA for the CDR3 is TGTGCCAGTGTTGCCCGAAGGGGGAATCAGCCCCAGCATTTT. Encoded protein: CASVARRGNQPQHF.